These 31 T cell receptor beta chains originate from one sample sequenced in a study of cytomegalovirus exposure and HLA in healthy donors. It was with 60 Vbeta and 13 Jbeta primers that the PCR ran. Generated by immunoSEQ multiplex PCR, the TCRdb table keeps only in-frame clones and is missing some. The profile shows 90,000 to 140,000 clones, approximately 83% of them singletons. Sequenced material: PBMCs. These receptors came from a man in his late teens or twenties in good health and CMV-seronegative.

This clone has just a few counts. The chain recombines TRBV19 with TRBJ1-4; D uncertain. Looked up from germline, CDR1 is LNHDA and CDR2 is SQIVND (reference sequence). The CDR3 is 14 amino acids. V shed 4 bases and J shed 5 bases, with 11 bases lying between them. For the CDR3, the DNA is TGTGCCAGTAGTACCGGACTGTTCAATGAAAAACTGTTTTTT. This codes for CASSTGLFNEKLFF.

The chain recombines TRBV7-8 with TRBJ1-1; D is unclear. Trimming shortened V by 6 bases and J by 0 bases, and 8 bases separated the two germline ends. CDR1 is SGHVS, CDR2 FQNEAQ, per germline. The CDR3 has 13 residues. CDR3 sequence: CASSLALNTEAFF. In DNA form, the CDR3 reads TGTGCCAGCAGTCTGGCCTTGAACACTGAAGCTTTCTTT.

This chain uses TRBV7-6 with TRBJ2-2, with 10 nucleotides matching TRBD1. Losses at the gene ends were 5 bases for V and 7 bases for J; bases not matched to a gene: 4. Per germline, CDR1 SGHVS and CDR2 FNYEAQ. The CDR3 is 14 residues long. The CDR3 DNA sequence: TGTGCCAGCAGCCAGGACAGGGGGTACGGGGAGCTGTTTTTT. This translates into CASSQDRGYGELFF.

The chain links TRBV7-9 to TRBJ2-7; 10 bases agree with TRBD2. The germline gives CDR1 SEHNR, CDR2 FQNEAQ (reference sequence). Trimming at V came to 2 bases and at J to 2 bases, leaving 0 bases not matched to a gene. The CDR3 has 14 amino acids. The CDR3 is CASSLSGRAYEQYF. Here the CDR3 DNA reads TGTGCCAGCAGCTTAAGCGGGAGGGCCTACGAGCAGTACTTC.

The V gene is TRBV29-1, the J gene TRBJ2-1; maybe TRBD1 (5 bases). CDR1 SQVTM and CDR2 ANQGSEA come from the germline V gene. The CDR3 covers 14 residues. Trimming shortened V by 7 bases and J by 7 bases, and 20 bases separated the two germline ends. The CDR3 spells CSAKPGIIGNEQFF. DNA for the CDR3: TGCAGCGCCAAGCCAGGGATAATAGGGAATGAGCAGTTCTTC.

This clone was counted a single time. The genes are TRBV11-2 and TRBJ2-4; D gene uncertain. This CDR3 comprises 14 residues. Trimming took off 5 bases at V and 8 bases at J, with 16 bases between the two ends. In germline, CDR1 is SGHAT, CDR2 FQNNGV. CDR3 DNA: TGTGCCAGCAGCCCCAATACGGGTAAAGACATTCAGTACTTC. It yields the protein CASSPNTGKDIQYF.

J is TRBJ2-7 and V is TRBV15; 7 nucleotides match TRBD2. The CDR3 totals 15 residues. The germline V gene encodes CDR1 LNHNV and CDR2 YYDKDF (reference sequence). J gave up 2 bases and V 0 bases, and 4 bases lay outside the gene matches. The CDR3 is CATSRDRLAAYEQYF. CDR3 nucleotides: TGTGCCACCAGCAGAGATCGGCTAGCGGCCTACGAGCAGTACTTC.

The CDR3 DNA sequence: TGCGCCAGCAGCCAGGAGACAGCCCAAAATCGGGGGGAGCTGTTTTTT. The encoded protein is CASSQETAQNRGELFF. The chain has TRBV4-3 and TRBJ2-2; D is possibly TRBD1 (5 bases). CDR3 size: 16 residues. Germline V gene lookup returns CDR1 LGHNA and CDR2 YSLEER. V shed 3 bases and J shed 8 bases, with 19 bases lying between them.

The chain couples TRBV5-1 to TRBJ2-7; 9 bases map to TRBD1. CDR3 length: 14 amino acids. J lost 4 bases, V lost 4 bases, and 6 bases had no gene match. Looked up from germline, CDR1 is SGHRS and CDR2 is YFSETQ. CDR3 in amino acids: CASSLLTGGYEQYF. The CDR3 DNA reads TGCGCCAGCAGCCTCTTGACAGGGGGATACGAGCAGTACTTC. The full variable domain, completed using reference TRBV5-1 and TRBJ2-7, is KAGVTQTPRYLIKTRGQQVTLSCSPISGHRSVSWYQQTPGQGLQFLFEYFSETQRNKGNFPGRFSGRQFSNSRSEMNVSTLELGDSALYLCASSLLTGGYEQYFGPGTRLTVT.

The chain combines TRBV7-2 with TRBJ1-2; TRBD1 matches 7 bases. The germline gives CDR1 SGHTA, CDR2 FQGNSA. The V segment lost 5 bases and the J segment 6 bases; nucleotides outside the gene matches: 9. This CDR3 comprises 14 residues. CDR3 protein: CASSPMQGGDGYTF. Here the CDR3 DNA reads TGTGCCAGCAGCCCGATGCAGGGGGGAGATGGCTACACCTTC.

This rearrangement joins TRBV18 to TRBJ2-5, with 7 bases aligning to TRBD1. The J segment lost 3 bases and the V segment lost 3 bases, leaving 10 bases of the junction unmatched. CDR3 length: 16 amino acids. Per the germline V gene, CDR1 is KGHSH and CDR2 is LQKENI. CDR3 sequence (DNA): TGTGCCAGCTCACCCCGGACAGGTCCGCTGGAAGAGACCCAGTACTTC. Translation gives CASSPRTGPLEETQYF.

The rearrangement joins TRBV7-9 to TRBJ2-7, with no clear D. The length of the CDR3 is 12 residues. CDR1 SEHNR and CDR2 FQNEAQ come from the germline V gene (reference sequence). V was trimmed by 6 bases and J by 6 bases, leaving 12 bases between them. This CDR3 reads CASSPPRGEQYF. Here the CDR3 DNA reads TGTGCCAGCAGTCCCCCCCGAGGCGAGCAGTACTTC.

CDR3 nucleotides: TGTGCCACCAGCAGAGATTTTGGGGGGGGCGAGCAGTACTTC. Protein product: CATSRDFGGGEQYF. The chain has TRBV15 and TRBJ2-7, with TRBD2 matching over 7 bases. The CDR3 has 14 residues. Unmatched junction bases numbered 5, after V lost 0 bases and J lost 6 bases. Germline CDR1 and CDR2: LNHNV and YYDKDF (reference sequence).

V gene TRBV18 combines with J gene TRBJ2-2; 14 bases map to TRBD2. CDR3 length: 18 amino acids. Germline V lookup: CDR1 KGHSH, CDR2 LQKENI. V trimming: 4 bases; J trimming: 0 bases; junction bases outside the gene matches: 4. In DNA, the CDR3 is TGTGCCAGCTCACGAACGGGACTAGCGGGAGCGAACACCGGGGAGCTGTTTTTT. Translating it yields CASSRTGLAGANTGELFF.

The CDR3, as DNA: TGTGCCAGCATCGACCCGGGGGACTGGTTAGCGGATACGCAGTATTTT. It is translated as CASIDPGDWLADTQYF. The rearrangement uses TRBV2 and TRBJ2-3; D perhaps matches TRBD2 (6 bases). This CDR3 comprises 16 residues. Germline-derived CDR1 and CDR2 are SNHLY and FYNNEI. V lost 7 bases and J lost 6, with 23 bases in between.

The chain combines TRBV5-6 with TRBJ1-1; 10 bases fit TRBD1. This CDR3 has 16 amino acids. The V and J ends lost 2 bases and 4 bases, in that order; junction bases with no gene match: 8. Germline CDR1 and CDR2: SGHDT and YYEEEE. CDR3 region: CASSFSPGQGFTEAFF. CDR3 in DNA: TGTGCCAGCAGCTTTTCACCGGGACAGGGGTTCACTGAAGCTTTCTTT. The full variable domain, with the rest looked up from reference TRBV5-6 and TRBJ1-1, is DAGVTQSPTHLIKTRGQQVTLRCSPKSGHDTVSWYQQALGQGPQFIFQYYEEEERQRGNFPDRFSGHQFPNYSSELNVNALLLGDSALYLCASSFSPGQGFTEAFFGQGTRLTVV.

A word on this clone: Additional DNA sequences in this sample encode the identical CDR3. V usage is TRBV7-9 and J usage is TRBJ2-1; 8 bases fit TRBD2. The CDR3 has 15 residues. After removal of 5 bases from V and 0 bases from J, the junction contained 3 bases not matched to a gene. Germline CDR1 reads SEHNR; CDR2 reads FQNEAQ (reference sequence). DNA of the CDR3: TGTGCCAGCAGCCGGAGCGGGAGCTCCTACAATGAGCAGTTCTTC. Protein: CASSRSGSSYNEQFF.

This clone was counted a single time. DNA of the CDR3: TGCAGCGTTGCACAGGGGGCCGGGGAGCTGTTTTTT. Translation gives CSVAQGAGELFF. The chain employs TRBV29-1 and TRBJ2-2, with 8 positions matching TRBD1. Germline V lookup: CDR1 SQVTM, CDR2 ANQGSEA. J was trimmed by 6 bases and V by 4 bases; bases with no gene match: 1. The CDR3 is 12 amino acids.

The V call is TRBV19, the J call TRBJ1-5; D is undetermined. The germline gives CDR1 LNHDA, CDR2 SQIVND (reference sequence). V lost 3 bases and J lost 6, with 12 bases in between. The CDR3 loop spans 14 amino acids. The CDR3 DNA sequence: TGTGCCAGTAGTATTTCCGGGGAAACTCAGCCCCAGCATTTT. This gives the protein CASSISGETQPQHF.

This chain uses TRBV10-2 with TRBJ1-2, with a weak D call TRBD1 (6 bases). Looked up from germline, CDR1 is WSHSY and CDR2 is SAAADI. V lost 3 bases, J lost 1 base, and 9 bases lay in between. The CDR3 totals 14 residues. In DNA, the CDR3 is TGCGCCAGCAGTGAAGGACAGTTTAACTATGGCTACACCTTC. Translating it yields CASSEGQFNYGYTF.

The chain joins TRBV10-2 to TRBJ2-7, with D uncertain. Trimming pared 3 bases from V and 5 bases from J, leaving 17 bases between. The length of the CDR3 is 15 residues. Germline CDR1 and CDR2: WSHSY and SAAADI. The CDR3 protein is CASSDEQTSSHEQYF. The CDR3 DNA sequence: TGCGCCAGCAGTGATGAACAGACCTCATCCCACGAGCAGTACTTC.

Comments on this clone: At one end the junction does not follow the germline gene, possibly because of a read error. This sequence joins TRBV7-2 and TRBJ2-7; 9 bases map to TRBD1. The CDR3 is 16 amino acids. Per the germline V gene, CDR1 is SGHTA and CDR2 is FQGNSA. The CDR3 protein is CASRLGGGQGSYEQYF. DNA of the CDR3: TGTGCCAGCAGATTAGGAGGGGGACAGGGCTCCTACGAGCAGTACTTC.

The rearrangement uses TRBV28 and TRBJ2-7; D is possibly TRBD1 (7 bases). The germline V and J ends were trimmed by 2 bases and 4 bases, with 12 bases remaining between them. Germline CDR1 and CDR2: MDHEN and SYDVKM. This CDR3 is 14 amino acids long. CDR3 loop: CASSLIRGVYEQYF. The CDR3 region has the DNA TGTGCCAGCAGTTTAATCAGGGGGGTGTACGAGCAGTACTTC. The full variable domain, with the rest looked up from reference TRBV28 and TRBJ2-7, is DVKVTQSSRYLVKRTGEKVFLECVQDMDHENMFWYRQDPGLGLRLIYFSYDVKMKEKGDIPEGYSVSREKKERFSLILESASTNQTSMYLCASSLIRGVYEQYFGPGTRLTVT.

The chain couples TRBV2 to TRBJ1-5, with a tentative D call TRBD1 (6 bases). Germline values: CDR1 SNHLY, CDR2 FYNNEI. V was shortened by 8 bases and J by 2 bases, with 13 bases between the two germline ends. This CDR3 contains 14 residues. The CDR3 nucleotides are TGTGCCAGCTCCTTGGACAGTGGCAATCAGCCCCAGCATTTT. Protein product: CASSLDSGNQPQHF. The complete variable domain, with remaining parts taken from reference TRBV2 and TRBJ1-5, reads EPEVTQTPSHQVTQMGQEVILRCVPISNHLYFYWYRQILGQKVEFLVSFYNNEISEKSEIFDDQFSVERPDGSNFTLKIRSTKLEDSAMYFCASSLDSGNQPQHFGDGTRLSIL.

The chain has TRBV7-2 and TRBJ2-7; a weak D match, TRBD2 (5 bases). The germline gives CDR1 SGHTA, CDR2 FQGNSA. The CDR3 is 15 residues long. Trimming removed 4 bases at V and 3 bases at J, with 16 bases between. The CDR3 loop reads CASSSRGGPIYEQYF. DNA of the CDR3: TGTGCCAGCAGCTCTCGTGGAGGTCCGATCTACGAGCAGTACTTC. Combining the CDR3 with reference TRBV7-2 and TRBJ2-7 gives the whole variable domain GAGVSQSPSNKVTEKGKDVELRCDPISGHTALYWYRQSLGQGLEFLIYFQGNSAPDKSGLPSDRFSAERTGGSVSTLTIQRTQQEDSAVYLCASSSRGGPIYEQYFGPGTRLTVT.

The DNA for the CDR3 is TGTGCCAGCAGCCCCTCCTTCGGTGAGCAGTTCTTC. Its protein is CASSPSFGEQFF. V and J are TRBV7-2 and TRBJ2-1; D unresolved. Germline V gene data show CDR1 as SGHTA and CDR2 as FQGNSA. The CDR3 is 12 residues long. Deletions cut 5 bases from V and 9 bases from J, with 11 bases between.

The rearrangement links TRBV5-6 to TRBJ1-1, with D maybe TRBD1 (5 bases). CDR3 length equals 14 residues. CDR1 SGHDT and CDR2 YYEEEE come from the germline V gene. V lost 3 bases to trimming and J lost 5 bases, with 14 bases between them. The DNA of the CDR3 is TGTGCCAGCAGCTCCCCGGGCGCAGGGACTGAAGCTTTCTTT. As protein: CASSSPGAGTEAFF.

The V gene is TRBV28, the J gene TRBJ2-7; 9 bases fit TRBD2. This CDR3 has 16 amino acids. Germline-derived CDR1 and CDR2 are MDHEN and SYDVKM. Trimming cost V 1 base and J 2 bases; bases outside gene matches: 6. CDR3 coding DNA: TGTGCCAGCAGTTTATTAGTAGCGGGAGTAACCTACGAGCAGTACTTC. Protein sequence: CASSLLVAGVTYEQYF.

The chain has TRBV7-2 and TRBJ1-2, with 11 positions matching TRBD1. From germline, CDR1 is SGHTA and CDR2 FQGNSA. With V trimmed by 5 bases and J by 10 bases, 9 bases remained unmatched. This CDR3 has 14 amino acids. The CDR3 DNA reads TGTGCCAGCAGCGGCGGGGCTGGACAGGGGGCCTACACCTTC. This codes for CASSGGAGQGAYTF.

V gene TRBV19 combines with J gene TRBJ1-2; no definite D call. The CDR3 has 14 residues. Per germline, CDR1 LNHDA and CDR2 SQIVND (reference sequence). Trimming took 1 base from V and 6 from J, leaving 12 bases between them. CDR3 residues: CASSIGGQVDGYTF. CDR3 sequence (DNA): TGTGCCAGTAGTATAGGCGGGCAAGTTGATGGCTACACCTTC. Full variable domain (remainder filled in from reference TRBV19 and TRBJ1-2): DGGITQSPKYLFRKEGQNVTLSCEQNLNHDAMYWYRQDPGQGLRLIYYSQIVNDFQKGDIAEGYSVSREKKESFPLTVTSAQKNPTAFYLCASSIGGQVDGYTFGSGTRLTVV.

V gene TRBV29-1 combines with J gene TRBJ2-7; TRBD2 matches 13 bases. Germline CDR1 and CDR2: SQVTM and ANQGSEA. This CDR3 region has 16 residues. The V and J ends lost 7 bases and 3 bases, in that order; junction bases with no gene match: 12. The CDR3 nucleotides read TGCAGCGCCTATACTAGCGGGAGGGGTTTCCACTACGAGCAGTACTTC. It codes for CSAYTSGRGFHYEQYF.